Presented here are 32 T cell receptor beta chains from one specimen sequenced in a study of blood T cell repertoires in COVID-19 (TCRdb year 2020). Library preparation was by the immunoSEQ multiplex PCR assay. Sourced from immuneACCESS, this table was stored by TCRdb with only in-frame sequences that have V and J called. A share of the clones is absent; for the studies checked, an unresolved V gene accounts for under half, and the remainder has no known explanation. For this sample the table gives a few hundred thousand clones, of which 87% were detected only once. The ten largest clones represent 2.2% of the sample. Specimen: peripheral blood. These receptors were collected from a woman in her 50s who had recovered from COVID-19.

This chain uses TRBV6-2 or TRBV6-3 with TRBJ2-5, with D possibly being TRBD2 (6 bases). This CDR3 comprises 15 residues. Germline V CDR1 and CDR2: MNHEY, SVGEGT. V gave up 4 bases and J gave up 5 bases, with 17 bases separating them. Written as DNA, the CDR3 is TGTGCCAGCAGTTCTCAGGCGGGGCACGTGGAGACCCAGTACTTC. This codes for CASSSQAGHVETQYF.

The CDR3 protein is CASSLAYSTDTQYF. CDR3 nucleotide sequence: TGCGCCAGCAGCCTTGCCTACAGCACAGATACGCAGTATTTT. The V call is TRBV4-1, the J call TRBJ2-3; D not certain. Between the trimmed V and J ends, which lost 4 bases and 0 bases, there was a span of 8 bases. Germline V lookup: CDR1 MGHRA, CDR2 YSYEKL. The CDR3 loop spans 14 amino acids.

Here the CDR3 reads CASSAGGGRRLYTEAFF. The CDR3, as DNA: TGTGCCAGCAGCGCCGGGGGGGGCCGTAGATTGTACACTGAAGCTTTCTTT. The chain has TRBV27 and TRBJ1-1, with D perhaps TRBD1 (6 bases). The CDR3 is made up of 17 amino acids. The V end was cut by 6 bases, the J end by 3 bases, with 23 bases between. From germline, CDR1 is MNHEY and CDR2 SMNVEV (reference sequence).

This chain uses TRBV5-1 with TRBJ2-7; possible D gene TRBD1, 6 bases. Looked up from germline, CDR1 is SGHRS and CDR2 is YFSETQ. This CDR3 contains 14 residues. V shed 2 bases and J shed 4 bases, with 13 bases lying between them. Here the CDR3 reads CASSFQGGEYEQYF. CDR3 in DNA: TGCGCCAGCAGCTTTCAAGGGGGAGAATACGAGCAGTACTTC.

The J gene is TRBJ2-5, the V gene TRBV4-2; 11 nucleotides align to TRBD1. CDR3 length: 17 amino acids. The V segment lost 4 bases and the J segment 5 bases; nucleotides outside the gene matches: 12. From germline, CDR1 is LGHNA and CDR2 YNFKEQ. CDR3 DNA: TGTGCCAGCAGCCGTGATTCGACGGGACAGGGGGACGAGACCCAGTACTTC. This encodes CASSRDSTGQGDETQYF.

The chain is built from TRBV19 and TRBJ1-4; D gene ambiguous. V lost 7 bases to trimming and J lost 5 bases, with 5 bases between them. Looked up from germline, CDR1 is LNHDA and CDR2 is SQIVND (reference sequence). The CDR3 spans 11 residues. CDR3 nucleotide sequence: TGTGCCAGTAAACAGAATGAAAAACTGTTTTTT. Encoded protein: CASKQNEKLFF.

CDR3 DNA sequence: TGTGCCAGCAGCACGCCACAGGAAGAACAAGAGACCCAGTACTTC. This codes for CASSTPQEEQETQYF. V and J are TRBV5-4 and TRBJ2-5, with TRBD1 as a possible D gene (5 bases). Germline V gene sequence: CDR1 SGHNT, CDR2 YYREEE (reference sequence). The V end lost 4 bases, the J end lost 2 bases, and 15 bases lay between the germline ends. The CDR3 consists of 15 residues.

V usage is TRBV7-2 and J usage is TRBJ2-7; 11 bases map to TRBD2. CDR1 is SGHTA and CDR2 is FQGNSA in the germline V gene. There are 19 residues in the CDR3. V lost 7 bases and J lost 0; bases outside the gene matches: 17. CDR3: CASTPPGFGTSGYSYEQYF. Written as DNA, the CDR3 is TGTGCCAGCACCCCCCCCGGATTTGGGACTAGCGGTTACTCCTACGAGCAGTACTTC.

The CDR3 DNA sequence: TGTGCCACCAGCAGGGGGTCAGGGGCTAGCAATCAGCCCCAGCATTTT. The encoded protein is CATSRGSGASNQPQHF. The chain has TRBV15 and TRBJ1-5; a possible D gene is TRBD1 (6 bases). CDR3 size: 16 residues. V was trimmed by 3 bases and J by 0 bases, leaving 12 bases between them. Germline CDR1 is LNHNV and CDR2 is YYDKDF (reference sequence).

The rearrangement joins TRBV24-1 to TRBJ1-5; tentatively, D is TRBD1 (6 bases). The CDR3 contains 16 residues. CDR1 is KGHDR and CDR2 is SFDVKD in the germline V gene. V was shortened by 2 bases and J by 3 bases, with 13 bases between the two germline ends. The CDR3: CATSDSGRGVNQPQHF. In nucleotides, the CDR3 is TGTGCCACCAGTGATTCCGGCAGGGGAGTCAATCAGCCCCAGCATTTT.

This chain uses TRBV11-2 with TRBJ2-1; tentatively, D is TRBD1 (5 bases). Deletions cut 3 bases from V and 10 bases from J, with 10 bases between. The CDR3 has 12 residues. From germline, CDR1 is SGHAT and CDR2 FQNNGV. CDR3 in amino acids: CASSFRAGEQFF. The CDR3, as DNA: TGTGCCAGCAGCTTCAGGGCCGGCGAGCAGTTCTTC.

CDR3 region: CASRVGTGAYTF. The CDR3 bases are TGTGCCAGCAGAGTCGGGACAGGGGCCTACACCTTC. The chain combines TRBV12-3 or TRBV12-4 with TRBJ1-2, with 10 bases matching TRBD1. Germline trimming cut 6 bases from V and 10 bases from J; bases unmatched to any gene: 5. CDR3 size: 12 residues.

The V call is TRBV11-1, the J call TRBJ1-1; a weak D match, TRBD1 (6 bases). Trimming took 6 bases from V and 9 from J, leaving 17 bases between them. Germline V CDR1 and CDR2: SGHAT, FQDESV (reference sequence). The CDR3 runs to 13 residues. The chain's CDR3 is CASSSLPGHKAFF. CDR3 bases: TGTGCCAGCAGTTCACTTCCGGGACACAAAGCTTTCTTT.

This chain links TRBV4-2 with TRBJ1-2; the D is unclear. V lost 0 bases and J 7 bases, leaving 9 bases between the germline ends. Germline loops: CDR1 LGHNA, CDR2 YNFKEQ. The CDR3 has 13 amino acids. The CDR3 DNA reads as TGTGCCAGCAGCCAAGATGGCAATGGTGGCTACACCTTC. This gives the protein CASSQDGNGGYTF.

This clone appeared once. The J gene is TRBJ1-2, the V gene TRBV30; perhaps TRBD1 as D (5 bases). This CDR3 comprises 12 residues. The germline gives CDR1 GTSNPN, CDR2 SVGIG (reference sequence). Trimming took 4 bases from V and 8 from J, leaving 14 bases between them. The CDR3 region is CAWTAGLGGYTF. For the CDR3, the DNA is TGTGCCTGGACTGCGGGGCTTGGCGGCTACACCTTC.

This chain links TRBV9 with TRBJ1-3, with 8 bases identical to TRBD1. The V and J ends lost 6 bases and 4 bases, in that order; junction bases with no gene match: 12. Germline lookup yields CDR1 SGDLS and CDR2 YYNGEE. This CDR3 is 16 amino acids long. CDR3 DNA sequence: TGTGCCAGCACCCCGGACAGGGTTAGCCTCGGAAACACCATATATTTT. Its protein product is CASTPDRVSLGNTIYF.

The J gene is TRBJ1-1, the V gene TRBV18, with TRBD1 matching 7 bases. The germline gives CDR1 KGHSH, CDR2 LQKENI. The length of the CDR3 is 14 residues. The V segment lost 3 bases and the J segment 11 bases; nucleotides outside the gene matches: 12. CDR3 nucleotides: TGTGCCAGCTCACCGGGACAGAGGGAAGGACGTGCTTTCTTT. Its translation is CASSPGQREGRAFF.

The CDR3: CASSPRLLGGYTF. The CDR3 coding sequence is TGTGCCAGCAGCCCCAGGTTATTGGGTGGCTACACCTTC. The genes are TRBV6-2 or TRBV6-3 and TRBJ1-2; no reliable D call. V gave up 6 bases and J gave up 7 bases, with 15 bases separating them. This CDR3 contains 13 residues. Germline V gene sequence: CDR1 MNHEY, CDR2 SVGEGT.

This clone was counted once. The chain's CDR3 is CASRDRVSGYTF. The CDR3 region has the DNA TGTGCCAGCAGGGACAGGGTTAGTGGCTACACCTTC. This chain joins TRBV2 and TRBJ1-2; 8 nucleotides align to TRBD1. The CDR3 has 12 amino acids. V shed 6 bases, J shed 7 bases, and the junction held 4 bases outside the gene matches. Germline V lookup: CDR1 SNHLY, CDR2 FYNNEI.

This chain joins TRBV4-3 and TRBJ2-5; the D gene is possibly TRBD2 (5 bases). Trimming removed 3 bases at V and 5 bases at J, with 19 bases between. The V gene's germline CDR1 is LGHNA and CDR2 YSLEER. This CDR3 region has 16 residues. As DNA, the CDR3 is TGCGCCAGCAGCCATGCCGGGCGAGGGAGCGATGAGACCCAGTACTTC. Protein product: CASSHAGRGSDETQYF.

This chain connects TRBV30 to TRBJ1-2; D perhaps matches TRBD1 (5 bases). Germline CDR1 and CDR2: GTSNPN and SVGIG (reference sequence). The CDR3 runs 16 residues. Deletions cut 3 bases from V and 7 bases from J, with 24 bases between. The CDR3 is CAWRVTGTGLASGYTF. The DNA for the CDR3 is TGTGCCTGGAGGGTAACCGGGACTGGTCTCGCGAGTGGCTACACCTTC.

The chain combines TRBV5-1 with TRBJ2-1, with 9 nucleotides matching TRBD2. J was trimmed by 6 bases and V by 4 bases; bases with no gene match: 11. The CDR3 runs 16 residues. Germline V gives CDR1 SGHRS, CDR2 YFSETQ. For the CDR3, the DNA is TGCGCCAGCAGCCTAATGGCTCAGCGGGAGGCCAATGAGCAGTTCTTC. Residues: CASSLMAQREANEQFF.

This rearrangement joins TRBV12-5 to TRBJ1-1, with 7 nucleotides matching TRBD1. Trimming took 2 bases from V and 1 from J; bases not matched to a gene: 13. Germline V lookup: CDR1 LGHNT, CDR2 FRNRAP. The CDR3 is 18 residues long. As DNA, the CDR3 is TGTGCTAGTGGTTTGCCCGTCGACAGGGTTGGGGGGAACACTGAAGCTTTCTTT. Translating it yields CASGLPVDRVGGNTEAFF. The full variable domain, completed using reference TRBV12-5 and TRBJ1-1, is DARVTQTPRHKVTEMGQEVTMRCQPILGHNTVFWYRQTMMQGLELLAYFRNRAPLDDSGMPKDRFSAEMPDATLATLKIQPSEPRDSAVYFCASGLPVDRVGGNTEAFFGQGTRLTVV.

V and J are TRBV4-3 and TRBJ1-2; D is unresolved. The CDR3 is 13 amino acids. Germline V gives CDR1 LGHNA, CDR2 YSLEER. With 4 bases removed from V and 4 bases from J, the gap between germline ends came to 10 bases. The CDR3 here is CASSRTTGYGYTF. The DNA of the CDR3 is TGCGCCAGCAGCCGCACGACGGGCTATGGCTACACCTTC.

This sequence joins TRBV30 and TRBJ2-1, with 7 nucleotides matching TRBD1. Germline assignment: CDR1 GTSNPN and CDR2 SVGIG (reference sequence). The CDR3 contains 14 residues. V lost 1 base to trimming and J lost 9 bases; unmatched junction nucleotides: 9. In nucleotides, the CDR3 is TGTGCCTGGAGTGCTGACAGGGTGGGCCTTGAGCAGTTCTTC. As protein: CAWSADRVGLEQFF.

The V call is TRBV6-2 or TRBV6-3, the J call TRBJ2-2, with D possibly being TRBD1 (6 bases). CDR3 length: 15 amino acids. The germline V gene encodes CDR1 MNHEY and CDR2 SVGEGT. V gave up 5 bases and J gave up 1 base, with 11 bases separating them. The CDR3 protein is CASSVLTGNTGELFF. The DNA of the CDR3 is TGTGCCAGCAGTGTATTGACAGGGAACACCGGGGAGCTGTTTTTT.

The V call is TRBV18, the J call TRBJ1-2; 12 positions match TRBD1. Losses at the gene ends were 3 bases for V and 2 bases for J; bases not matched to a gene: 10. Germline loops: CDR1 KGHSH, CDR2 LQKENI. This CDR3 region has 18 residues. As DNA, the CDR3 is TGTGCCAGCTCACCTGGGACAGGGGGCCAGTTGGGAAACTATGGCTACACCTTC. This encodes CASSPGTGGQLGNYGYTF. Supplemented by reference TRBV18 and TRBJ1-2, the full variable domain reads NAGVMQNPRHLVRRRGQEARLRCSPMKGHSHVYWYRQLPEEGLKFMVYLQKENIIDESGMPKERFSAEFPKEGPSILRIQQVVRGDSAAYFCASSPGTGGQLGNYGYTFGSGTRLTVV.

The rearrangement joins TRBV24-1 to TRBJ1-1; 9 nucleotides agree with TRBD1. The CDR3 has 13 amino acids. Germline V gives CDR1 KGHDR, CDR2 SFDVKD. J gave up 7 bases and V 10 bases, and 9 bases lay outside the gene matches. The CDR3 sequence: CATDRGRNLEAFF. The CDR3 DNA sequence: TGTGCCACGGACAGGGGTCGGAACCTTGAAGCTTTCTTT.

The chain combines TRBV7-9 with TRBJ1-2; D might be TRBD1 (5 bases). With 4 bases removed from V and 6 bases from J, the gap between germline ends came to 18 bases. Germline lookup yields CDR1 SEHNR and CDR2 FQNEAQ (reference sequence). The CDR3 has 15 amino acids. The CDR3 DNA is TGTGCCAGCAGCTCACCTAGCCGGGGCGGGGATGGCTACACCTTC. Translated: CASSSPSRGGDGYTF.

This clone was detected many times. Different DNA sequences within this sample yield the same CDR3. The gene calls are TRBV9 and TRBJ1-5, with D perhaps matching TRBD1 (5 bases). The CDR3 totals 14 residues. V was cut by 0 bases and J by 2 bases, with 6 bases left in between. The germline CDR1 and CDR2 sequences are SGDLS and YYNGEE. CDR3 region: CASSVGGGNQPQHF. The DNA for the CDR3 is TGTGCCAGCAGCGTAGGGGGGGGCAATCAGCCCCAGCATTTT.

The chain joins TRBV7-2 to TRBJ1-2, with 7 bases that match TRBD1. Germline values: CDR1 SGHTA, CDR2 FQGNSA. V gave up 1 base and J gave up 2 bases; unmatched junction bases: 7. This CDR3 is 16 amino acids long. CDR3 coding DNA: TGTGCCAGCAGCTTAGGAAGACAGGGTTTAAACTATGGCTACACCTTC. It translates to CASSLGRQGLNYGYTF.

The genes are TRBV27 and TRBJ1-2, with D tentatively TRBD1 (6 bases). This CDR3 is 16 amino acids long. Germline loops: CDR1 MNHEY, CDR2 SMNVEV (reference sequence). Trimming pared 2 bases from V and 7 bases from J, leaving 20 bases between. CDR3 bases: TGTGCCAGCAGTTTAGTGTACCCACAGGGAGTAGGTGGCTACACCTTC. The encoded protein is CASSLVYPQGVGGYTF.